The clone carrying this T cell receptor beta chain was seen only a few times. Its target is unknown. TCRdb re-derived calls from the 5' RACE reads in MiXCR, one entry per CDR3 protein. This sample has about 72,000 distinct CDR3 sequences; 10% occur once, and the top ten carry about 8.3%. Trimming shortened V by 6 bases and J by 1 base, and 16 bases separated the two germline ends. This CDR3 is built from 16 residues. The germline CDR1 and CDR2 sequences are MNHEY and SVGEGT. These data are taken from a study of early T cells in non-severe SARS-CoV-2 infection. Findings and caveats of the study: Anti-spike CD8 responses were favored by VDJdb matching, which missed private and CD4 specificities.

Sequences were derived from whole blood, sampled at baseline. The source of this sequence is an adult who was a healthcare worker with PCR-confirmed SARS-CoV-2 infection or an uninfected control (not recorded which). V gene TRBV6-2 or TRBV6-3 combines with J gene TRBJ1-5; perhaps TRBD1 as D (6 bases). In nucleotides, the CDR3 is TGTGCCAGCAGAAGCGCGCCGGGACACAGCAATCAGCCCCAGCATTTT. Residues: CASRSAPGHSNQPQHF.